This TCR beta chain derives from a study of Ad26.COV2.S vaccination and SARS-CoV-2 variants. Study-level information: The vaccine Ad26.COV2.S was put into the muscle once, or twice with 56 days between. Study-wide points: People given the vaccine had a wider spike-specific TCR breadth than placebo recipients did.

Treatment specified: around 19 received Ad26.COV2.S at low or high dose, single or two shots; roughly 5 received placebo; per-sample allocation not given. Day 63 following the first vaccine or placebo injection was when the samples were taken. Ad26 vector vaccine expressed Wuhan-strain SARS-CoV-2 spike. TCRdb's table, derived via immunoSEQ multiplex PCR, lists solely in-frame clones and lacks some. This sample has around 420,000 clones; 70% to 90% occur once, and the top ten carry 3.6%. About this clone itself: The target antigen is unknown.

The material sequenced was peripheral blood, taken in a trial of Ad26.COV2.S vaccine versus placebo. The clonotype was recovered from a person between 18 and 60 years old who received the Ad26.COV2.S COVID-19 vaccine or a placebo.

CDR3 nucleotides: TGTGCCAGCTCACCGTGGGGACAGGGGGCCTACGAGCAGTACTTC. Translation: CASSPWGQGAYEQYF. V and J are TRBV18 and TRBJ2-7, with 11 bases aligning to TRBD1. The CDR3 extends over 15 amino acids. Germline trimming cut 3 bases from V and 2 bases from J; bases unmatched to any gene: 3. CDR1 is KGHSH, CDR2 LQKENI, per germline.